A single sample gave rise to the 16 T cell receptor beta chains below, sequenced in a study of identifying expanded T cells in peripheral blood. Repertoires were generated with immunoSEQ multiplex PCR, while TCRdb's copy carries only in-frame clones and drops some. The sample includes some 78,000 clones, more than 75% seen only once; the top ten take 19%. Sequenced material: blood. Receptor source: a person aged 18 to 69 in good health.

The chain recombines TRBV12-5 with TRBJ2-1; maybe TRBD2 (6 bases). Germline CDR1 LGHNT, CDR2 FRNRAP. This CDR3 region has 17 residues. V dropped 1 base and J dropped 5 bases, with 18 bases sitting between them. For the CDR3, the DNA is TGTGCTAGTGGTTTGGCACCGGGATGGGGGACTCACAATGAGCAGTTCTTC. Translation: CASGLAPGWGTHNEQFF.

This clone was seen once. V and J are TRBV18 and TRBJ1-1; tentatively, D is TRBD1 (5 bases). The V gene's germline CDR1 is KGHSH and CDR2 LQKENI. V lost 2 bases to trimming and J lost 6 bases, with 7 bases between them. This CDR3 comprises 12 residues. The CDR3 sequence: CASSPGAPEAFF. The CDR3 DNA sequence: TGTGCCAGCTCACCAGGGGCCCCTGAAGCTTTCTTT.

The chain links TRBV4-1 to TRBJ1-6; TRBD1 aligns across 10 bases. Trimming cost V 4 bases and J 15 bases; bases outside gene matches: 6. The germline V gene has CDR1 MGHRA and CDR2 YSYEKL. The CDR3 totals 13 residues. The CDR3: CASSPGDRGLLHF. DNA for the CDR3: TGCGCCAGCAGCCCCGGTGACAGGGGGCTCCTCCACTTT.

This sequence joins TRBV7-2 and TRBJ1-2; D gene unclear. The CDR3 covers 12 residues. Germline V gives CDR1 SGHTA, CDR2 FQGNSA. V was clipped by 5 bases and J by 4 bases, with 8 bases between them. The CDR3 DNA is TGTGCCAGCAGCACTAGGAGCTATGGCTACACCTTC. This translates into CASSTRSYGYTF.

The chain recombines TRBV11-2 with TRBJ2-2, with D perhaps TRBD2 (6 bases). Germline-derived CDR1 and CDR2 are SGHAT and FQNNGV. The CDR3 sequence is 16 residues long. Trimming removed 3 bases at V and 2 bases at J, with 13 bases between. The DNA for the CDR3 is TGTGCCAGCAGCTTTCCCGGGACTGGAAACACCGGGGAGCTGTTTTTT. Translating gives CASSFPGTGNTGELFF.

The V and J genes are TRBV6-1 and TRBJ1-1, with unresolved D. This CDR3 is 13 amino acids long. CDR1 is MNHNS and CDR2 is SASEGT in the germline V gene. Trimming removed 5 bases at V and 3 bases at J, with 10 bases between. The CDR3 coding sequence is TGTGCCAGCAGTTTAACGGGAGACACTGAAGCTTTCTTT. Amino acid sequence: CASSLTGDTEAFF.

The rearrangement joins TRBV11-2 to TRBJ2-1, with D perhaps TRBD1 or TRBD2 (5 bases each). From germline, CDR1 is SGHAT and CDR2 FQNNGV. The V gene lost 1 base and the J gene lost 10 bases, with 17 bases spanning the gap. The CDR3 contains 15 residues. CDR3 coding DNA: TGTGCCAGCAGCTTAGCGGCAGGGAGTCTGGGCGAGCAGTTCTTC. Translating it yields CASSLAAGSLGEQFF.

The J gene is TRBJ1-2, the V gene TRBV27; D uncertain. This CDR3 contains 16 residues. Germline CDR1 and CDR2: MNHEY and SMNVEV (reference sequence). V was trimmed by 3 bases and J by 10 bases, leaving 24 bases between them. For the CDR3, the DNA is TGTGCCAGCAGTTTTGGCCCCCCTTCGGCGTCCGGCGCCTACACCTTC. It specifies CASSFGPPSASGAYTF.

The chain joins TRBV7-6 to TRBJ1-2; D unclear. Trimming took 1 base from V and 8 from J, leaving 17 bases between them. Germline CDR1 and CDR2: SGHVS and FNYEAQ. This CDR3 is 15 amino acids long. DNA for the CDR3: TGTGCCAGCAGCTTAGTCGAATTCCCCGGATCAGGCTACACCTTC. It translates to CASSLVEFPGSGYTF.

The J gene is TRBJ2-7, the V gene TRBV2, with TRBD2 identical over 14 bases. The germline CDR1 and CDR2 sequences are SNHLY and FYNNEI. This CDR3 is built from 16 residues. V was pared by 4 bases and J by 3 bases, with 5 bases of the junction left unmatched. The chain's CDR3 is CASSGPGLAGVYEQYF. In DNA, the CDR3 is TGTGCCAGCAGTGGGCCGGGACTAGCGGGAGTCTACGAGCAGTACTTC.

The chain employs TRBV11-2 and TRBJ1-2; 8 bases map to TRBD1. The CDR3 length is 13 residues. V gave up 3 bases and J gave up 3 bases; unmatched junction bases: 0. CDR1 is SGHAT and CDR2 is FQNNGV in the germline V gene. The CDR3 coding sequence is TGTGCCAGCAGCTTGGACAGGGACTATGGCTACACCTTC. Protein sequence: CASSLDRDYGYTF.

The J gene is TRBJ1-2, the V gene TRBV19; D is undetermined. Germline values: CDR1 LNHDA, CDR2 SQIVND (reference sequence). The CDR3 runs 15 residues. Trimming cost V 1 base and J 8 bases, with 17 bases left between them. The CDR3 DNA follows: TGTGCCAGTAGTATAGTTGCCTCAGATAGGAACGGCTACACCTTC. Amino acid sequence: CASSIVASDRNGYTF.

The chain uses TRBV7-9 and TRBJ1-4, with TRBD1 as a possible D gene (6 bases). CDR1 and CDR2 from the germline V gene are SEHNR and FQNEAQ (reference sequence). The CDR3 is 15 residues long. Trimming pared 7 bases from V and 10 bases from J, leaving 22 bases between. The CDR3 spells CASNPMRAGVGKLFF. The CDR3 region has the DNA TGTGCCAGCAACCCTATGAGAGCAGGGGTGGGAAAACTGTTTTTT.

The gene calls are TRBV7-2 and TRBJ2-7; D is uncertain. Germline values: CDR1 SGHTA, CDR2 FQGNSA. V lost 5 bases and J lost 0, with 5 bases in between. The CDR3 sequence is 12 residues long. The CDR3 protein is CASSPSSYEQYF. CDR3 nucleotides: TGTGCCAGCAGCCCAAGCTCCTACGAGCAGTACTTC.

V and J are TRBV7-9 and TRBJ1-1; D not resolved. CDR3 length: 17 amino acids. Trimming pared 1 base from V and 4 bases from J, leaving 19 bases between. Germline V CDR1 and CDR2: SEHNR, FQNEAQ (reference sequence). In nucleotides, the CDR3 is TGTGCCAGCAGCTTAGAGGGTTTAGTAGGGTTTGCCACTGAAGCTTTCTTT. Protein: CASSLEGLVGFATEAFF.

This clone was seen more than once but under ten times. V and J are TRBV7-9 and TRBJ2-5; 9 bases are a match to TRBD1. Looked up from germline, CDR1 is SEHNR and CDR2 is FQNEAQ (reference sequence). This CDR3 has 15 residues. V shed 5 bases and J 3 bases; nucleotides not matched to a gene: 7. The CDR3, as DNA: TGTGCCAGCAGCCAACGGACAGGGGACAAAGAGACCCAGTACTTC. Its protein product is CASSQRTGDKETQYF. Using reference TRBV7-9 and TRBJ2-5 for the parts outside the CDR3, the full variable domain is DTGVSQNPRHKITKRGQNVTFRCDPISEHNRLYWYRQTLGQGPEFLTYFQNEAQLEKSRLLSDRFSAERPKGSFSTLEIQRTEQGDSAMYLCASSQRTGDKETQYFGPGTRLLVL.